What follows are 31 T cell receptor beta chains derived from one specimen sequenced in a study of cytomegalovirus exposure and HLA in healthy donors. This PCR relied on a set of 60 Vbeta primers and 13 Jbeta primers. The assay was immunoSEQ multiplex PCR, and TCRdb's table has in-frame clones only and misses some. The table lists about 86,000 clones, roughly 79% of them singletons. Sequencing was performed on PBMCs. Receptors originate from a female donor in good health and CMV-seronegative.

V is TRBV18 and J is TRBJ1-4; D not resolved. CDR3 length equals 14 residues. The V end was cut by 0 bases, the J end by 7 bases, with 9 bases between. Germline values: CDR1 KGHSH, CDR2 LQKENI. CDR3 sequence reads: CASSPPSEGEKLFF. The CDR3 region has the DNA TGTGCCAGCTCACCACCATCAGAGGGTGAAAAACTGTTTTTT.

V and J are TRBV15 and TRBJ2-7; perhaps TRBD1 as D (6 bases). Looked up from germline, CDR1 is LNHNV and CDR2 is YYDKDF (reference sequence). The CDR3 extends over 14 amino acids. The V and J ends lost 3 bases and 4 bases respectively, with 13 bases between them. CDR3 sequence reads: CATSSQGHRYEQYF. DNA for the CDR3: TGTGCCACCAGCAGCCAGGGACACCGATACGAGCAGTACTTC.

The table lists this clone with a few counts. In DNA, the CDR3 is TGTGCCAGCAGCCTCCGCAGGGGAACGCAGTATTTT. Translation: CASSLRRGTQYF. The chain couples TRBV5-6 to TRBJ2-3, with D perhaps TRBD1 (6 bases). The CDR3 is 12 residues long. Germline-derived CDR1 and CDR2 are SGHDT and YYEEEE. Between the trimmed V and J ends, which lost 4 bases and 9 bases, there was a span of 12 bases.

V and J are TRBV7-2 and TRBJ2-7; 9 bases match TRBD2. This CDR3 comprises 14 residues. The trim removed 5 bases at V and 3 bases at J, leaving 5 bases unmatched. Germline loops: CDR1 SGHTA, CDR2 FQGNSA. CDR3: CASSVRLADYEQYF. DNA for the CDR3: TGTGCCAGCAGCGTACGACTAGCGGACTACGAGCAGTACTTC.

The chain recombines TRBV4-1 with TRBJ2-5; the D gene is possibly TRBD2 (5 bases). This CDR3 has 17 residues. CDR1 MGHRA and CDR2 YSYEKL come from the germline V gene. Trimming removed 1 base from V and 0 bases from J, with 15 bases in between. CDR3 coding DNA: TGCGCCAGCAGCCAAGCACCCCACACGGGGAACCAAGAGACCCAGTACTTC. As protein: CASSQAPHTGNQETQYF.

The CDR3 loop reads CSVSEPQGSYYEQYF. CDR3 DNA: TGCAGCGTCTCGGAACCCCAGGGTTCGTACTACGAGCAGTACTTC. The chain employs TRBV29-1 and TRBJ2-7; tentatively, D is TRBD1 (5 bases). The CDR3 loop spans 15 amino acids. V was trimmed by 6 bases and J by 3 bases, leaving 21 bases between them. CDR1 is SQVTM and CDR2 is ANQGSEA in the germline V gene.

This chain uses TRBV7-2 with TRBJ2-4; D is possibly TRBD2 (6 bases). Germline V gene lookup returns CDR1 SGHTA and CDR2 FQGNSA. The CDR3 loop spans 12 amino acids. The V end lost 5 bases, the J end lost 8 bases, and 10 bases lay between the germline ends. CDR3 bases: TGTGCCAGCAGCCGGACGGGGGACATTCAGTACTTC. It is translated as CASSRTGDIQYF.

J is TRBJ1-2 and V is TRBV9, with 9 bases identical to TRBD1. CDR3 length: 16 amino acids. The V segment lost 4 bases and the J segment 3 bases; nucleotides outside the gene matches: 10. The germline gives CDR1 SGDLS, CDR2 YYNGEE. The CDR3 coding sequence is TGTGCCAGCAGCTTCCGGACAGGGGAGGTGCACTATGGCTACACCTTC. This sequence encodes CASSFRTGEVHYGYTF. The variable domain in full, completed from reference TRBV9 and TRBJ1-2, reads DSGVTQTPKHLITATGQRVTLRCSPRSGDLSVYWYQQSLDQGLQFLIQYYNGEERAKGNILERFSAQQFPDLHSELNLSSLELGDSALYFCASSFRTGEVHYGYTFGSGTRLTVV.

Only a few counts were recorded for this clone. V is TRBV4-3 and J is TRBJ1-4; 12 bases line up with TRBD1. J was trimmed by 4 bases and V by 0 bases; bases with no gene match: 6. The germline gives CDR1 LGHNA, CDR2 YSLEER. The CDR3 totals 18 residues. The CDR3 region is CASSQELGQGALNEKLFF. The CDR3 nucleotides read TGCGCCAGCAGCCAAGAATTGGGACAGGGGGCTCTTAATGAAAAACTGTTTTTT.

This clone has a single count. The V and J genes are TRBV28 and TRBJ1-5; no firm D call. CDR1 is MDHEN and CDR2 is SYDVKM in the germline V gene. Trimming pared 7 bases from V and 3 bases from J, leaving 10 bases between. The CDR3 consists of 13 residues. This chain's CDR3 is CASTAGFNQPQHF. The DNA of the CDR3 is TGTGCCAGCACCGCAGGATTCAATCAGCCCCAGCATTTT.

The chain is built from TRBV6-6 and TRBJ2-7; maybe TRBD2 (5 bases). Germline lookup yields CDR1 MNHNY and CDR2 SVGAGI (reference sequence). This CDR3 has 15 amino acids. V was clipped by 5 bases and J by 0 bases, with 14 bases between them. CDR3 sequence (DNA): TGTGCCAGCAGTCGATCAAGCGGAAGCTCCTACGAGCAGTACTTC. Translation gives CASSRSSGSSYEQYF.

In DNA form, the CDR3 reads TGCGCCAGCAGCCAGGGTGGACAGACCTACGAGCAGTACTTC. Translating it yields CASSQGGQTYEQYF. This chain joins TRBV4-1 and TRBJ2-7; a possible D gene is TRBD1 (6 bases). The CDR3 loop spans 14 amino acids. Germline values: CDR1 MGHRA, CDR2 YSYEKL. With 3 bases removed from V and 2 bases from J, the gap between germline ends came to 11 bases.

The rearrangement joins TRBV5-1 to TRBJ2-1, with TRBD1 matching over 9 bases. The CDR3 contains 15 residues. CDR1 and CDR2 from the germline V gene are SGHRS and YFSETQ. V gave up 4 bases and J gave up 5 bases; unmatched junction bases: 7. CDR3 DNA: TGCGCCAGCAGCCCCCGGGACAGGGTCAACAATGAGCAGTTCTTC. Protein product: CASSPRDRVNNEQFF.

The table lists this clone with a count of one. CDR3 sequence: CASSTNPGQGDGYTF. As DNA, the CDR3 is TGTGCCAGTAGTACCAATCCGGGACAGGGCGACGGCTACACCTTC. This chain connects TRBV19 to TRBJ1-2; 9 nucleotides match TRBD1. The CDR3 length is 15 residues. Germline values: CDR1 LNHDA, CDR2 SQIVND (reference sequence). Losses at the gene ends were 4 bases for V and 8 bases for J; bases not matched to a gene: 11. Based on the CDR3 plus reference TRBV19 and TRBJ1-2, the full variable domain is DGGITQSPKYLFRKEGQNVTLSCEQNLNHDAMYWYRQDPGQGLRLIYYSQIVNDFQKGDIAEGYSVSREKKESFPLTVTSAQKNPTAFYLCASSTNPGQGDGYTFGSGTRLTVV.

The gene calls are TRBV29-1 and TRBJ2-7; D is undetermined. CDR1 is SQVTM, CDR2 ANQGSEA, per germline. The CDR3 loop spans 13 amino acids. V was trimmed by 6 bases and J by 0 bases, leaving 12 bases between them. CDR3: CSVDAPGSYEQYF. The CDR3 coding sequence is TGCAGCGTAGACGCCCCGGGCTCCTACGAGCAGTACTTC.

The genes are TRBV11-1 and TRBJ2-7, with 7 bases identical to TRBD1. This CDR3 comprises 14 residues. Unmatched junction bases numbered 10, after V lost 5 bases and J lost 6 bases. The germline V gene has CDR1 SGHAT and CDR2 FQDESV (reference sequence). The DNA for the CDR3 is TGTGCCAGCAGCCCCCAGGGACAGACAACCGAGCAGTACTTC. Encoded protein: CASSPQGQTTEQYF.

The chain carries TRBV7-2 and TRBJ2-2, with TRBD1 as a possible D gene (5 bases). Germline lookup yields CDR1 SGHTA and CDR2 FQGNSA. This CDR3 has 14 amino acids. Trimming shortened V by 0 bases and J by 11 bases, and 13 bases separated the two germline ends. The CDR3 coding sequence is TGTGCCAGCAGCTTAGCGTTTGGGCAGGGAGAGCTGTTTTTT. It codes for CASSLAFGQGELFF.

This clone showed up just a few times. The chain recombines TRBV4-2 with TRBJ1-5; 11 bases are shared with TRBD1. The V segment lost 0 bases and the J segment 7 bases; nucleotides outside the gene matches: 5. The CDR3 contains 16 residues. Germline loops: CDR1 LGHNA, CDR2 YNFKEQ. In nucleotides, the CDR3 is TGTGCCAGCAGCCAAGATGGGACAGGGGGAGGACAGCCCCAGCATTTT. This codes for CASSQDGTGGGQPQHF.

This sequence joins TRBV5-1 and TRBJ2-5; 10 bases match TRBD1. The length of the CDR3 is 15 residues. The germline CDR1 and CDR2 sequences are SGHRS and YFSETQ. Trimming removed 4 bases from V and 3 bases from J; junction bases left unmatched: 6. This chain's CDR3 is CASSGSGTGEETQYF. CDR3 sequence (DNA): TGCGCCAGCAGCGGATCCGGGACAGGGGAAGAGACCCAGTACTTC.

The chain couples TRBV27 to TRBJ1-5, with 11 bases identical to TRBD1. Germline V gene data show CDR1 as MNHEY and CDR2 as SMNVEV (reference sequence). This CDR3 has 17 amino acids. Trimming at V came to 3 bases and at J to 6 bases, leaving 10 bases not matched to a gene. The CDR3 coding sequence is TGTGCCAGCAGTTTTTGGACAGGGGGCGCGGTCGGTCAGCCCCAGCATTTT. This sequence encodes CASSFWTGGAVGQPQHF.

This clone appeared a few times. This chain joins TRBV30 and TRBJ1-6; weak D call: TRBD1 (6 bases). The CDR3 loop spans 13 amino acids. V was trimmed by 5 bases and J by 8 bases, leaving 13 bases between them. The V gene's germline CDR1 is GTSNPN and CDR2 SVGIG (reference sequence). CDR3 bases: TGTGCCTGGTCGGGGGGGGGCGATTCACCCCTCCACTTT. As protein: CAWSGGGDSPLHF.

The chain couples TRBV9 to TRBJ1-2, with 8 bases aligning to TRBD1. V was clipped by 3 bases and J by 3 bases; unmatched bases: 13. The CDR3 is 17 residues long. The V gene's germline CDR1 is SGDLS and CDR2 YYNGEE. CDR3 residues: CASSGSPQRGQDYGYTF. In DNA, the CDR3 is TGTGCCAGCAGCGGTAGCCCCCAGCGGGGACAGGACTATGGCTACACCTTC.

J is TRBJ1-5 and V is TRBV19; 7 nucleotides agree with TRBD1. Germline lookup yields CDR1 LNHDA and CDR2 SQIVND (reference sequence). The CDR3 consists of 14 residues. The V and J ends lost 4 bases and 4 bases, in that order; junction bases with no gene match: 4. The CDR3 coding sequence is TGTGCCAGTAGTAGTTCCAGGGGGAATCAGCCCCAGCATTTT. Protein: CASSSSRGNQPQHF.

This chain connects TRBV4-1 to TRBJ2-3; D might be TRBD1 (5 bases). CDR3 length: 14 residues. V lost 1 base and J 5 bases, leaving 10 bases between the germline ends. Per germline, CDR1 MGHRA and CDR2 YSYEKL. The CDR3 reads CASSQVYRGDTQYF. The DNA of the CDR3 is TGCGCCAGCAGCCAAGTCTATAGGGGAGATACGCAGTATTTT.

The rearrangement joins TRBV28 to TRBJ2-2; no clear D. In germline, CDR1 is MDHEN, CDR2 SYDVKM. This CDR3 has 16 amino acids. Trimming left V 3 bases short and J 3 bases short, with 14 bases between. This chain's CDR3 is CASSLETGRYTGELFF. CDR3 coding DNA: TGTGCCAGCAGTTTGGAAACGGGTAGATACACCGGGGAGCTGTTTTTT.

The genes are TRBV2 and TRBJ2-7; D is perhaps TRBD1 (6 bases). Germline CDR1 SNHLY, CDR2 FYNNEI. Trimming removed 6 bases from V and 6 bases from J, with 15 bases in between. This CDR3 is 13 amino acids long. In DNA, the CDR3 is TGTGCCAGCAGCCGCGACAGGCTGGGCGAGCAGTACTTC. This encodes CASSRDRLGEQYF.

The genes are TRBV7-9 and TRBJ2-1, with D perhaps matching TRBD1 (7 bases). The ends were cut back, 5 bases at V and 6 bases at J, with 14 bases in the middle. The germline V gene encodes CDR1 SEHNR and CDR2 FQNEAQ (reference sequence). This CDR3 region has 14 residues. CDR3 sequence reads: CASSLRQGGNEQFF. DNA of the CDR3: TGTGCCAGCAGCCTCAGACAGGGAGGCAATGAGCAGTTCTTC.

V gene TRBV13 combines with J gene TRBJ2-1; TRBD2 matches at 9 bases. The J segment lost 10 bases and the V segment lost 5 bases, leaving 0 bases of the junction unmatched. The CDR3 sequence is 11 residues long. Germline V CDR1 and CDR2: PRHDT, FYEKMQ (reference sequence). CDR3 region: CASSGLAEQFF. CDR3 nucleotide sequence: TGTGCCAGCAGCGGACTAGCGGAGCAGTTCTTC. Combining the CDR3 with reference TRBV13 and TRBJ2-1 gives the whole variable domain AAGVIQSPRHLIKEKRETATLKCYPIPRHDTVYWYQQGPGQDPQFLISFYEKMQSDKGSIPDRFSAQQFSDYHSELNMSSLELGDSALYFCASSGLAEQFFGPGTRLTVL.

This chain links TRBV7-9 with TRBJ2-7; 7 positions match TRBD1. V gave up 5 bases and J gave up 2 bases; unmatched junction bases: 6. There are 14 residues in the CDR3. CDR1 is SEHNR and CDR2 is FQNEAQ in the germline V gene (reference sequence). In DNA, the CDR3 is TGTGCCAGCAGCATCGGACAGGAAGCCTACGAGCAGTACTTC. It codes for CASSIGQEAYEQYF.

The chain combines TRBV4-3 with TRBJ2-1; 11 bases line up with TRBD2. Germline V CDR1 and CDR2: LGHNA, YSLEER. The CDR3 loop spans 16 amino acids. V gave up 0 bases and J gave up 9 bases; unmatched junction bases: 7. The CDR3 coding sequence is TGCGCCAGCAGCCAAGAGGTAGCGGGGGGGCCAGTTGAGCAGTTCTTC. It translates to CASSQEVAGGPVEQFF.

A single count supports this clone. The CDR3 DNA sequence: TGTGCCAGTAGTCCTCGACTAGCGGGGGGGCTGAACACCGGGGAGCTGTTTTTT. This sequence encodes CASSPRLAGGLNTGELFF. The rearrangement joins TRBV19 to TRBJ2-2; 14 bases match TRBD2. CDR1 is LNHDA and CDR2 is SQIVND in the germline V gene (reference sequence). The J segment lost 1 base and the V segment lost 5 bases, leaving 6 bases of the junction unmatched. The CDR3 spans 18 residues.